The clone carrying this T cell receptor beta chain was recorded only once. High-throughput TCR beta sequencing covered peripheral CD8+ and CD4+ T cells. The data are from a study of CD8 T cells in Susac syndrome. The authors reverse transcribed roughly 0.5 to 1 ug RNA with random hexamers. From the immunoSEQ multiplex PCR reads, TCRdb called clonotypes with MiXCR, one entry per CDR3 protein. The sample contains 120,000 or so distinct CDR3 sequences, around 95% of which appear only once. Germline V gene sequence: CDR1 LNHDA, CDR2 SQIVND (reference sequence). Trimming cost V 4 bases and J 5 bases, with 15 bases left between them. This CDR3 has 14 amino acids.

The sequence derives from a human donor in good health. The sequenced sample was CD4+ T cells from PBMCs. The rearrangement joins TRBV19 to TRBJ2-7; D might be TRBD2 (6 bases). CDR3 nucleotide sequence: TGTGCCAGTAGTACCCGGGAGAGCAGGGACGAGCAGTACTTC. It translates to CASSTRESRDEQYF. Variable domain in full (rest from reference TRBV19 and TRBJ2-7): DGGITQSPKYLFRKEGQNVTLSCEQNLNHDAMYWYRQDPGQGLRLIYYSQIVNDFQKGDIAEGYSVSREKKESFPLTVTSAQKNPTAFYLCASSTRESRDEQYFGPGTRLTVT.